The 10 T cell receptor beta chains below come from one sample, sequenced in a study of blood T cell repertoires in COVID-19. Some clones are missing from TCRdb's copy, which holds only in-frame ones; the method was immunoSEQ multiplex PCR. The repertoire has just over 300,000 clones, roughly 89% of them found once; the top ten carry more than 8.5%. The sequenced sample was PBMCs or T cells enriched from blood (not recorded which). The origin of the receptors is a woman aged 18-29 years who had recovered from COVID-19.

This chain joins TRBV19 and TRBJ2-2, with D possibly TRBD2 on 5 matching bases. V lost 4 bases and J lost 7, with 10 bases in between. Germline assignment: CDR1 LNHDA and CDR2 SQIVND (reference sequence). The CDR3 length is 13 residues. This CDR3 is CASSTPDFGELFF. CDR3 nucleotide sequence: TGTGCCAGTAGTACCCCGGACTTCGGGGAGCTGTTTTTT.

This sequence joins TRBV27 and TRBJ2-6; D possibly corresponds to TRBD1 (6 bases). The CDR3 is 20 amino acids. Germline CDR1 MNHEY, CDR2 SMNVEV (reference sequence). V dropped 0 bases and J dropped 0 bases, with 18 bases sitting between them. CDR3 sequence reads: CASSLSPRDISLSGANVLTF. In DNA, the CDR3 is TGTGCCAGCAGTTTATCGCCCCGGGACATCAGCCTCTCTGGGGCCAACGTCCTGACTTTC.

This clone has just one count. CDR3 sequence (DNA): TGTGCCAGCACTGCCCCGGCGGGGGTCGGGGCCAACGTCCTGACTTTC. Translating it yields CASTAPAGVGANVLTF. This sequence joins TRBV2 and TRBJ2-6, with 7 bases matching TRBD2. CDR3 length: 16 amino acids. Germline CDR1 reads SNHLY; CDR2 reads FYNNEI. Unmatched junction bases numbered 10, after V lost 7 bases and J lost 4 bases. The full variable domain, its missing parts supplied by reference TRBV2 and TRBJ2-6, is EPEVTQTPSHQVTQMGQEVILRCVPISNHLYFYWYRQILGQKVEFLVSFYNNEISEKSEIFDDQFSVERPDGSNFTLKIRSTKLEDSAMYFCASTAPAGVGANVLTFGAGSRLTVL.

This clone was seen only a few times. The chain joins TRBV5-5 to TRBJ1-2; 8 positions agree with TRBD1. The germline V gene encodes CDR1 SGHKS and CDR2 YYEKEE (reference sequence). The V gene end was trimmed by 4 bases and the J gene end by 3 bases; junction bases not matched to a gene: 8. This CDR3 is 15 amino acids long. The CDR3 DNA reads as TGTGCCAGCAGCCGGGACAGGCAGTCGTACTATGGCTACACCTTC. This codes for CASSRDRQSYYGYTF.

This clone was seen a few times. The V gene is TRBV5-6, the J gene TRBJ1-2, with D possibly matching TRBD1 (6 bases). The CDR3 runs 18 residues. V was pared by 1 base and J by 5 bases, with 24 bases between. Germline CDR1 is SGHDT and CDR2 is YYEEEE. CDR3 amino acids: CASSLLSPRTVLGYGYTF. Here the CDR3 DNA reads TGTGCCAGCAGCTTGTTATCCCCTAGGACAGTCCTCGGGTATGGCTACACCTTC.

The chain employs TRBV9 and TRBJ2-1; 8 nucleotides align to TRBD2. The CDR3 covers 15 residues. V shed 4 bases, J shed 7 bases, and the junction held 10 bases outside the gene matches. From germline, CDR1 is SGDLS and CDR2 YYNGEE. CDR3 in amino acids: CASSISGRAGNEQFF. In DNA form, the CDR3 reads TGTGCCAGCAGCATAAGCGGGAGAGCGGGGAATGAGCAGTTCTTC.

The chain recombines TRBV5-6 with TRBJ1-2; possibly TRBD1 for D (6 bases). This CDR3 contains 12 residues. V lost 2 bases and J lost 5, with 7 bases in between. From germline, CDR1 is SGHDT and CDR2 YYEEEE. The CDR3 DNA is TGTGCCAGCAGCTTTCAGGGGTATGGCTACACCTTC. Its protein is CASSFQGYGYTF.

This sequence joins TRBV5-6 and TRBJ1-4; no definite D call. The CDR3 length is 14 residues. Trimming took off 4 bases at V and 8 bases at J, with 15 bases between the two ends. CDR1 is SGHDT and CDR2 is YYEEEE in the germline V gene. DNA for the CDR3: TGTGCCAGCAGCGTAGACATTTCCCGAGAAAAACTGTTTTTT. Residues: CASSVDISREKLFF.

DNA for the CDR3: TGTGCCAGTAGTACTCGCGGGACTAGAGACAATGAGCAGTTCTTC. Residues: CASSTRGTRDNEQFF. The V gene is TRBV19, the J gene TRBJ2-1; 8 bases agree with TRBD2. Germline CDR1 reads LNHDA; CDR2 reads SQIVND (reference sequence). V was pared by 4 bases and J by 5 bases, with 7 bases of the junction left unmatched. There are 15 residues in the CDR3.

The CDR3 protein is CSATPAGYEKLFF. The DNA of the CDR3 is TGCAGCGCCACCCCAGCAGGCTATGAAAAACTGTTTTTT. The V and J genes are TRBV29-1 and TRBJ1-4; D uncertain. V was shortened by 7 bases and J by 6 bases, with 15 bases between the two germline ends. This CDR3 is built from 13 residues. Germline lookup yields CDR1 SQVTM and CDR2 ANQGSEA.